A selection of T cell receptor beta chains follows, all from one sample in a study of blood T cell repertoires in COVID-19. The data were produced by immunoSEQ multiplex PCR, yet TCRdb's version contains in-frame clones alone and is incomplete. Of over 95,000 clones in the sample, about four fifths were seen once. The sample consisted of peripheral blood. These TCRs come from a woman aged 60 to 75 with acute or convalescent COVID-19. Each CDR3 is given with its conserved first and last residue. Fields, in order: J gene, D gene, V gene, clone size, CDR3 protein, CDR3 DNA. A D gene is named only where the DNA matches it firmly. Clone size is not always given. Where it is, it says once, few, many or a class for expanded clones.

>TRBJ1-1|NA|TRBV23-1|once
CASSLPGGTEAFF
TGCGCCAGCAGTCTACCAGGTGGTACTGAAGCTTTCTTT
>TRBJ2-3|TRBD2|TRBV7-2|NA
CASSLSSGGADTQYF
TGTGCCAGCAGCTTATCAAGCGGGGGGGCAGATACGCAGTATTTT
>TRBJ1-4|NA|TRBV6-1|NA
CASSEALGANEKLFF
TGTGCCAGCAGTGAAGCGCTCGGGGCTAATGAAAAACTGTTTTTT
>TRBJ2-1|TRBD2|TRBV24-1|NA
CATSDPGLAGGNEQFF
TGTGCCACCAGTGACCCGGGACTAGCGGGGGGAAATGAGCAGTTCTTC
>TRBJ1-2|NA|TRBV28|NA
CASSDRDSANYGYTF
TGTGCCAGCAGTGACCGGGACTCAGCTAACTATGGCTACACCTTC
>TRBJ2-2|TRBD1|TRBV2|NA
CASSRDRVETGELFF
TGTGCCAGCAGTCGTGACAGGGTTGAAACCGGGGAGCTGTTTTTT
>TRBJ2-5|TRBD1|TRBV19|NA
CASSNRGRETQYF
TGTGCCAGTAGTAACAGGGGGCGGGAGACCCAGTACTTC
>TRBJ1-2|NA|TRBV18|NA
CASSPLQDSGNGYTF
TGTGCCAGCTCACCATTGCAGGACTCCGGGAATGGCTACACCTTC
>TRBJ2-1|TRBD2|TRBV7-3|NA
CASSLSGGNSYNEQFF
TGTGCCAGCAGCTTATCCGGGGGGAACTCCTACAATGAGCAGTTCTTC
>TRBJ1-1|NA|TRBV28|NA
CASSLATSRTEAFF
TGTGCCAGCAGTTTAGCAACAAGTCGAACTGAAGCTTTCTTT
>TRBJ2-1|TRBD2|TRBV29-1|once
CSVEDLASGGRYYNEQFF
TGCAGCGTTGAAGATCTTGCTAGCGGGGGCCGTTATTACAATGAGCAGTTCTTC
>TRBJ2-7|NA|TRBV5-1|NA
CASSQRRGYEQYF
TGCGCCAGCAGCCAAAGGCGGGGTTACGAGCAGTACTTC
>TRBJ1-2|TRBD1|TRBV28|NA
CASSFSQGDGRGYGYTF
TGTGCCAGCAGTTTTTCGCAGGGGGACGGTCGAGGCTATGGCTACACCTTC
>TRBJ1-1|NA|TRBV6-1|once
CASSEVGVPNTEAFF
TGTGCCAGCAGTGAAGTGGGAGTTCCGAACACTGAAGCTTTCTTT
>TRBJ1-4|TRBD1|TRBV5-4|NA
CASSRDRAATNEKLFF
TGTGCCAGCAGCCGGGACAGAGCTGCAACTAATGAAAAACTGTTTTTT
>TRBJ2-1|NA|TRBV5-1|NA
CASSAETSSYNEQFF
TGCGCCAGCAGCGCCGAGACTTCCTCCTACAATGAGCAGTTCTTC